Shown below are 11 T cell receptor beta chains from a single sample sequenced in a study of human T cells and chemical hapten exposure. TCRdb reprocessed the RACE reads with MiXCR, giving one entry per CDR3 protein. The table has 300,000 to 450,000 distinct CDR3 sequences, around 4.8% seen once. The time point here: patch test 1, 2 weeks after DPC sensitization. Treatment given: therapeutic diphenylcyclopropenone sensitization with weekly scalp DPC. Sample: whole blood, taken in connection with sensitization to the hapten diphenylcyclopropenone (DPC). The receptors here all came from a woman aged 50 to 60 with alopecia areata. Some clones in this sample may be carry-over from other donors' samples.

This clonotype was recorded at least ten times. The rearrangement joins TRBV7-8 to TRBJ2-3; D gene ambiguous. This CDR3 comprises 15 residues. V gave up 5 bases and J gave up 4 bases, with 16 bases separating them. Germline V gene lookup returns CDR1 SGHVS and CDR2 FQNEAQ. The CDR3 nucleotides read TGTGCCAGCAGCCCCAGACGGCTAAGAGCAGATACGCAGTATTTT. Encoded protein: CASSPRRLRADTQYF.

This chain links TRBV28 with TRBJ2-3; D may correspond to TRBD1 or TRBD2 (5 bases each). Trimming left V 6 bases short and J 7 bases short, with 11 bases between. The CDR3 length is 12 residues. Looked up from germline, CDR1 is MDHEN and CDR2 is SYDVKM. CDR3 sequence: CASSLGEHTQYF. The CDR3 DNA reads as TGTGCCAGCAGCCTGGGGGAGCATACGCAGTATTTT.

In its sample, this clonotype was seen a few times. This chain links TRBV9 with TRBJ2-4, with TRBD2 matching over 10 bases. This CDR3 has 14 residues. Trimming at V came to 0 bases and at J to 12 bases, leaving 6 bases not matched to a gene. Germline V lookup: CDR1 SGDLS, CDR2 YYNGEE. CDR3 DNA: TGTGCCAGCAGCGTAGATTCGGCTAGCGGGAGTCAGTACTTC. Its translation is CASSVDSASGSQYF.

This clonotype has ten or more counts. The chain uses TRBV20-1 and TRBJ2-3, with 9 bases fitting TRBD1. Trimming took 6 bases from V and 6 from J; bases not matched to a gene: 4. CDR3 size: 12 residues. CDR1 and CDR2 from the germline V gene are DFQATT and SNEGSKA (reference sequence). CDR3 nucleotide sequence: TGCAGTGCCCCACAGGGGGCGGATACGCAGTATTTT. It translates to CSAPQGADTQYF.

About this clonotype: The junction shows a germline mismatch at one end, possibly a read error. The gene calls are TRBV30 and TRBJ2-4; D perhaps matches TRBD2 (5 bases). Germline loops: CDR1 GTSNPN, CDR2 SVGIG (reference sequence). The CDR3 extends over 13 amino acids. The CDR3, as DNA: TGTGCCGGGAGAGGACTAGCCAAAAACATTCAGTACTTC. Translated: CAGRGLAKNIQYF.

The DNA for the CDR3 is TGTGCCAGCACCCTAAGGCCCGGAGGGGAAAAACTGTTTTTT. This codes for CASTLRPGGEKLFF. V is TRBV27 and J is TRBJ1-4; D is undetermined. This CDR3 has 14 residues. The germline V gene encodes CDR1 MNHEY and CDR2 SMNVEV (reference sequence). Trimming removed 7 bases at V and 8 bases at J, with 17 bases between.

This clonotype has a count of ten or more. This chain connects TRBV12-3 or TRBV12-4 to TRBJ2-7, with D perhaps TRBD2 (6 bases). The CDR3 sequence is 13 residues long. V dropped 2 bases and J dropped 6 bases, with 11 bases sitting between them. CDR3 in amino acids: CASSLIMGGEQYF. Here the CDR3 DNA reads TGTGCCAGCAGTTTAATTATGGGAGGCGAGCAGTACTTC.

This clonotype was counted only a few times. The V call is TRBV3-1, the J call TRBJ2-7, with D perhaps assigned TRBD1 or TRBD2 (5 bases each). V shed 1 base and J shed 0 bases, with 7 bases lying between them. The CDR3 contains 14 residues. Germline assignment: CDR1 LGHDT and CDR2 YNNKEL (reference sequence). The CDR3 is CASSQGGFSYEQYF. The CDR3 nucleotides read TGTGCCAGCAGCCAAGGGGGGTTCTCCTACGAGCAGTACTTC.

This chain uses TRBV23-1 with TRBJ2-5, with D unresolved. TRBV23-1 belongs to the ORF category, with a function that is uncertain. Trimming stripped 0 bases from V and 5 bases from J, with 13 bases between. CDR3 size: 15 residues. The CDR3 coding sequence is TGCGCCAGCAGTCAATCTAAGCCCGAAGTGGAGACCCAGTACTTC. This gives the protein CASSQSKPEVETQYF.

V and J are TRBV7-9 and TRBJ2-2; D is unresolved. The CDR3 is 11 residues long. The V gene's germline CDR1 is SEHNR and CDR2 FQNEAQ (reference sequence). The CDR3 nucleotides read TGTACTCTCGCCGCGTTCGGGGAGCTGTTTTTT. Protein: CTLAAFGELFF.

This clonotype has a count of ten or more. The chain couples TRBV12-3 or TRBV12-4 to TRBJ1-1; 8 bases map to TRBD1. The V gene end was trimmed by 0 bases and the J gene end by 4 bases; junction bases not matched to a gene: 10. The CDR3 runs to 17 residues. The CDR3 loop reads CASSLARGRGTGTEAFF. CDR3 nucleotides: TGTGCCAGCAGTTTAGCGCGGGGCAGGGGGACAGGCACTGAAGCTTTCTTT.